The T cell receptor (beta chain) under discussion was sequenced for a study of T cells in Graves' hyperthyroidism and ophthalmopathy. TCR beta CDR3 sequences were amplified from RNA transcripts. HTBI primers were used for first-round RT-PCR of the TCR CDR3. TCRdb used MiXCR to reprocess the multiplex PCR reads, holding one entry per CDR3 protein. The data contain approximately 420,000 distinct CDR3 sequences, roughly an eighth of them singletons. Whole-study findings and limits: The model predicted ophthalmopathy a median approximately six months before onset.

As to this clonotype: The antigen remains unidentified.

Clinical symptoms, serum thyroxine, TRAb, thyroid ultrasound and orbital computed tomography informed diagnoses. The CDR3 has 15 residues. Germline V lookup: CDR1 LGHNA, CDR2 YSLEER. Trimming left V 0 bases short and J 4 bases short, with 7 bases between. Material for sequencing was blood. The sequence derives from a woman between 18 and 29 years old with Graves' hyperthyroidism. This chain connects TRBV4-3 to TRBJ2-6; D perhaps matches TRBD1 (5 bases). The CDR3 reads CASSQEGRGANVLTF. The DNA for the CDR3 is TGCGCCAGCAGCCAAGAGGGGCGAGGGGCCAACGTCCTGACTTTC.